Listed here are 28 T cell receptor beta chains from one sample, sequenced in a study of beta chain features in type 1 diabetes. As every portion of the isolated RNA was reverse transcribed, the sequencing read expressed TCRB transcripts. Data came from immunoSEQ multiplex PCR; TCRdb stores just in-frame clones and leaves some out. Here the sample spans some 150,000 clones, approximately 13% being singletons. Findings of the study overall: Shortening of TCRB CDR3s, moderate but significant, appeared in all four CD4+ subsets of Type 1 diabetes patients.

For these receptors, no antigen is known. Material for sequencing was central memory CD4+ T cells from blood. These receptors were collected from a young man with type 1 diabetes.

This clone was counted a few times. This chain uses TRBV5-1 with TRBJ2-1, with D unclear. CDR3 length equals 14 residues. With 0 bases removed from V and 4 bases from J, the gap between germline ends came to 8 bases. Germline V lookup: CDR1 SGHRS, CDR2 YFSETQ. CDR3 residues: CASSLAAEYNEQFF. CDR3 DNA sequence: TGCGCCAGCAGCTTGGCCGCGGAGTACAATGAGCAGTTCTTC.

This clone has a handful of counts. The chain recombines TRBV6-1 with TRBJ2-5; perhaps TRBD2 as D (7 bases). Trimming removed 3 bases at V and 5 bases at J, with 13 bases between. The CDR3 runs 14 residues. Germline-derived CDR1 and CDR2 are MNHNS and SASEGT. Here the CDR3 DNA reads TGTGCCAGCAGTGATCTGGCGGGGGCGGAGACCCAGTACTTC. Protein sequence: CASSDLAGAETQYF.

V usage is TRBV14 and J usage is TRBJ1-6, with 12 bases that match TRBD1. Trimming cost V 3 bases and J 3 bases; bases outside gene matches: 9. CDR1 and CDR2 from the germline V gene are SGHDN and FVKESK. The CDR3 spans 19 residues. CDR3 sequence reads: CASSHAGTGGSNYNSPLHF. DNA for the CDR3: TGTGCCAGCAGCCATGCCGGGACAGGGGGCTCCAACTATAATTCACCCCTCCACTTT.

V gene TRBV6-1 combines with J gene TRBJ1-3; tentatively, D is TRBD1 (6 bases). V dropped 10 bases and J dropped 3 bases, with 16 bases sitting between them. The CDR3 loop spans 14 amino acids. CDR1 and CDR2 (germline): MNHNS, SASEGT. The CDR3, as DNA: TGTGCCACCCAGCCAGGGGCGGATGGAAACACCATATATTTT. This translates into CATQPGADGNTIYF.

This rearrangement joins TRBV30 to TRBJ2-5, with TRBD2 identical over 10 bases. This CDR3 is 15 amino acids long. V dropped 2 bases and J dropped 1; count of bases not matched to a gene: 4. Germline V lookup: CDR1 GTSNPN, CDR2 SVGIG (reference sequence). DNA of the CDR3: TGTGCCTGGAGTATGCTAGCGGGGGTCCAAGAGACCCAGTACTTC. Translating it yields CAWSMLAGVQETQYF.

This clone was seen many times. The chain uses TRBV18 and TRBJ2-1; perhaps D is TRBD1 or TRBD2 (5 bases each). The CDR3 totals 15 residues. Trimming took 1 base from V and 7 from J, leaving 14 bases between them. Germline V CDR1 and CDR2: KGHSH, LQKENI. CDR3 residues: CASSPQGSSMNEQFF. The CDR3 coding sequence is TGTGCCAGCTCACCACAGGGGAGTAGTATGAATGAGCAGTTCTTC.

Many counts were recorded for this clone. The chain employs TRBV10-3 and TRBJ2-5, with 10 nucleotides matching TRBD1. Trimming at V came to 6 bases and at J to 1 base, leaving 5 bases not matched to a gene. This CDR3 has 15 amino acids. Germline V gene lookup returns CDR1 ENHRY and CDR2 SYGVKD. CDR3 DNA sequence: TGTGCCATCAGGGGGACAGGGGCCGGCCAAGAGACCCAGTACTTC. It yields the protein CAIRGTGAGQETQYF.

This clone has a single count. The chain employs TRBV4-1 and TRBJ1-1; no reliable D call. The V end was cut by 1 base, the J end by 5 bases, with 11 bases between. CDR3 size: 14 residues. Germline V gene data show CDR1 as MGHRA and CDR2 as YSYEKL. CDR3 nucleotide sequence: TGCGCCAGCAGCCAAGGTACCAGAAGTACTGAAGCTTTCTTT. Protein sequence: CASSQGTRSTEAFF.

This chain uses TRBV27 with TRBJ2-7; 9 bases align to TRBD1. The CDR3 loop spans 14 amino acids. The germline CDR1 and CDR2 sequences are MNHEY and SMNVEV (reference sequence). The junction had 3 bases not matched to a gene; V was cut back by 4 bases and J by 2 bases. In nucleotides, the CDR3 is TGTGCCAGCAGTTCCCGGACAGGGGCCTACGAGCAGTACTTC. The encoded protein is CASSSRTGAYEQYF.

The chain recombines TRBV6-1 with TRBJ1-2; 7 bases match TRBD1. The germline V gene has CDR1 MNHNS and CDR2 SASEGT. This CDR3 has 12 amino acids. V was pared by 6 bases and J by 8 bases, with 6 bases of the junction left unmatched. In DNA, the CDR3 is TGTGCCAGCAGAGACTACAGGGGCGGCTACACCTTC. This encodes CASRDYRGGYTF.

The V gene is TRBV15, the J gene TRBJ1-5; no clear D. The CDR3 spans 14 residues. Germline values: CDR1 LNHNV, CDR2 YYDKDF (reference sequence). Trimming shortened V by 2 bases and J by 7 bases, and 12 bases separated the two germline ends. The CDR3 DNA is TGTGCCACCAGCAGAACCGGGATAGGGCAGCCCCAGCATTTT. This translates into CATSRTGIGQPQHF. Based on the CDR3 plus reference TRBV15 and TRBJ1-5, the full variable domain is DAMVIQNPRYQVTQFGKPVTLSCSQTLNHNVMYWYQQKSSQAPKLLFHYYDKDFNNEADTPDNFQSRRPNTSFCFLDIRSPGLGDTAMYLCATSRTGIGQPQHFGDGTRLSIL.

In the case of this clone: Compared with germline, one end of the junction differs, possibly owing to a read error. The chain joins TRBV6-4 to TRBJ1-2, with TRBD1 matching 8 bases. The CDR3 totals 12 residues. Germline CDR1 reads MRHNA; CDR2 reads SNTAGT. CDR3 nucleotides: TGTGCCAGCAGTACGACAGGGGACCCCCTGGTCTTC. It specifies CASSTTGDPLVF.

This clone was counted only a few times. The chain links TRBV27 to TRBJ1-5, with D maybe TRBD1 (5 bases). Germline V lookup: CDR1 MNHEY, CDR2 SMNVEV (reference sequence). The CDR3 totals 15 residues. Trimming pared 6 bases from V and 3 bases from J, leaving 15 bases between. The DNA for the CDR3 is TGTGCCAGCAGGCTTAACCGGGGACTCAATCAGCCCCAGCATTTT. It codes for CASRLNRGLNQPQHF.

The chain recombines TRBV5-1 with TRBJ2-6; D gene unclear. This CDR3 is 16 amino acids long. With 1 base removed from V and 0 bases from J, the gap between germline ends came to 8 bases. Germline V gene data show CDR1 as SGHRS and CDR2 as YFSETQ. Here the CDR3 reads CASSLSSISGANVLTF. Written as DNA, the CDR3 is TGCGCCAGCAGCTTGTCGAGTATCTCTGGGGCCAACGTCCTGACTTTC.

The table lists this clone with a few counts. This chain connects TRBV6-5 to TRBJ1-5; 9 bases are shared with TRBD1. Losses at the gene ends were 5 bases for V and 6 bases for J; bases not matched to a gene: 5. Germline values: CDR1 MNHEY, CDR2 SVGAGI. This CDR3 is 14 amino acids long. CDR3 sequence (DNA): TGTGCCAGCAGTCAGAACAGGGGGCCTCAGCCCCAGCATTTT. This sequence encodes CASSQNRGPQPQHF.

J is TRBJ2-7 and V is TRBV13, with 9 bases aligning to TRBD1. The CDR3 has 13 residues. The trim removed 8 bases at V and 5 bases at J, leaving 7 bases unmatched. Germline V gene sequence: CDR1 PRHDT, CDR2 FYEKMQ (reference sequence). The CDR3 DNA follows: TGTGCCAGCGCGAAACAGGGGGCCCACGAGCAGTACTTC. Amino acid sequence: CASAKQGAHEQYF.

This clone has at least ten counts. This chain connects TRBV4-2 to TRBJ2-1, with D possibly matching TRBD2 (5 bases). Between the trimmed V and J ends, which lost 4 bases and 6 bases, there was a span of 13 bases. The CDR3 contains 14 residues. Per the germline V gene, CDR1 is LGHNA and CDR2 is YNFKEQ. The chain's CDR3 is CASSPSTLGNEQFF. The CDR3 DNA follows: TGTGCCAGCAGCCCTAGCACACTAGGCAATGAGCAGTTCTTC.

This clone has only a few counts. V is TRBV21-1 and J is TRBJ2-6; the table gives TRBD1 as D, unverified against the DNA. TRBV21-1 is classified as a pseudogene. The CDR3 extends over 17 amino acids. This CDR3 is CASSKFNIVSGANVLTF. CDR3 DNA sequence: TGTGCCAGCAGCAAATTTAACATCGTCTCTGGGGCCAACGTCCTGACTTTC.

This clone occurred a few times. The genes are TRBV29-1 and TRBJ1-1; D perhaps matches TRBD1 (5 bases). Trimming shortened V by 7 bases and J by 6 bases, and 15 bases separated the two germline ends. Germline CDR1 and CDR2: SQVTM and ANQGSEA. The CDR3 has 12 amino acids. Here the CDR3 reads CSAKGTGAEAFF. In DNA, the CDR3 is TGCAGCGCCAAGGGGACGGGGGCTGAAGCTTTCTTT.

This clone has more than one count but fewer than ten. V and J are TRBV27 and TRBJ1-5, with 7 nucleotides matching TRBD1. The CDR3 loop spans 15 amino acids. The J segment lost 6 bases and the V segment lost 1 base, leaving 6 bases of the junction unmatched. Germline lookup yields CDR1 MNHEY and CDR2 SMNVEV (reference sequence). The CDR3 sequence: CASSLLQGGGQPQHF. CDR3 DNA sequence: TGTGCCAGCAGTTTATTGCAGGGGGGCGGTCAGCCCCAGCATTTT.

Many counts were recorded for this clone. The chain is built from TRBV18 and TRBJ2-3, with D unclear. Germline V gene lookup returns CDR1 KGHSH and CDR2 LQKENI. The CDR3 spans 14 residues. The germline V and J ends were trimmed by 2 bases and 6 bases, with 12 bases remaining between them. CDR3 DNA sequence: TGTGCCAGCTCACCAGCACTTTACACGGATACGCAGTATTTT. It encodes CASSPALYTDTQYF.

The sample holds many counts of this clone. The chain carries TRBV15 and TRBJ2-1; D gene ambiguous. CDR1 and CDR2 (germline): LNHNV, YYDKDF (reference sequence). Trimming took 2 bases from V and 1 from J, leaving 15 bases between them. This CDR3 is built from 17 residues. The CDR3 bases are TGTGCCACCAGCAGAATGTATGGGAATAGTTCCTACAATGAGCAGTTCTTC. Amino acid sequence: CATSRMYGNSSYNEQFF.

This clone occurred a few times. The chain combines TRBV7-9 with TRBJ2-7; no clear D gene. The CDR3 runs 12 residues. Trimming left V 2 bases short and J 6 bases short, with 8 bases between. CDR1 and CDR2 from the germline V gene are SEHNR and FQNEAQ (reference sequence). Written as DNA, the CDR3 is TGTGCCAGCAGCTTATATCAGGCCGAGCAGTACTTC. Residues: CASSLYQAEQYF.

This clone was counted between two and nine times. The chain combines TRBV27 with TRBJ2-7; 9 nucleotides line up with TRBD1. This CDR3 contains 15 residues. The V and J ends lost 4 bases and 3 bases, in that order; junction bases with no gene match: 7. Germline values: CDR1 MNHEY, CDR2 SMNVEV (reference sequence). CDR3 sequence reads: CASSSRTGEGYEQYF. The CDR3 region has the DNA TGTGCCAGCAGTTCTCGGACAGGGGAGGGCTACGAGCAGTACTTC.

There are a few counts of this clone. The junction departs from germline at one end; a sequencing error may be responsible. The chain uses TRBV7-7 and TRBJ2-1, with 7 bases fitting TRBD2. Germline CDR1 reads SSHAT; CDR2 reads FNYEAQ (reference sequence). CDR3 length equals 15 residues. CDR3 sequence (DNA): TGTGCTAGCAGCTCCCAGGCCGGCGGGGGAAATGAGCAGTTCTTC. Its translation: CASSSQAGGGNEQFF.

V gene TRBV10-2 combines with J gene TRBJ2-7; D tentatively fits TRBD1 or TRBD2 (6 bases each). V lost 8 bases, J lost 5 bases, and 13 bases lay in between. Germline lookup yields CDR1 WSHSY and CDR2 SAAADI. This CDR3 has 12 residues. The CDR3 sequence is CASGGTTDEQYF. CDR3 sequence (DNA): TGCGCCAGCGGAGGGACAACGGACGAGCAGTACTTC.

This clone has a handful of counts. The gene calls are TRBV29-1 and TRBJ2-1; TRBD1 matches at 8 bases. CDR1 is SQVTM, CDR2 ANQGSEA, per germline. The length of the CDR3 is 15 residues. The V and J ends lost 7 bases and 2 bases, in that order; junction bases with no gene match: 10. In DNA, the CDR3 is TGCAGCGCCCTGGGAGGACAGGGAACCTACAATGAGCAGTTCTTC. This codes for CSALGGQGTYNEQFF.

This chain connects TRBV6-1 to TRBJ2-3; 10 positions agree with TRBD2. J lost 4 bases, V lost 8 bases, and 6 bases had no gene match. Germline loops: CDR1 MNHNS, CDR2 SASEGT. This CDR3 is 14 amino acids long. This CDR3 reads CASVAGGNADTQYF. The CDR3 DNA reads TGTGCCAGCGTAGCGGGGGGAAACGCAGATACGCAGTATTTT.